The 6 T cell receptor beta chains reported below all come from one sample, sequenced in a study of shared clonotypes between healthy human individuals. The protocol was immunoSEQ multiplex PCR, while the TCRdb copy is restricted to in-frame clones and leaves out a portion. This sample has millions of clones, with approximately 90% found just once. The sequenced sample consisted of naive CD4+ T cells sorted from blood. The subset: CD45RA+ positively selected. Receptors originate from a man in his late teens or twenties in good health.

The genes are TRBV30 and TRBJ1-4, with D unclear. The CDR3 has 13 amino acids. The germline V gene has CDR1 GTSNPN and CDR2 SVGIG (reference sequence). The V end lost 4 bases, the J end lost 2 bases, and 8 bases lay between the germline ends. Here the CDR3 reads CAWNVRTNEKLFF. The CDR3 nucleotides are TGTGCCTGGAACGTCAGGACTAATGAAAAACTGTTTTTT.

The chain carries TRBV11-2 and TRBJ1-2; 10 nucleotides match TRBD1. Germline trimming cut 1 base from V and 6 bases from J; bases unmatched to any gene: 8. Germline lookup yields CDR1 SGHAT and CDR2 FQNNGV. This CDR3 is built from 16 residues. The CDR3: CASSLVRDRGKNGYTF. The CDR3 DNA sequence: TGTGCCAGCAGCTTAGTGAGGGACAGGGGAAAGAATGGCTACACCTTC.

The chain is built from TRBV4-2 and TRBJ2-2; 10 bases fit TRBD2. The CDR3 is 17 residues long. Germline-derived CDR1 and CDR2 are LGHNA and YNFKEQ. The V segment lost 4 bases and the J segment 4 bases; nucleotides outside the gene matches: 9. CDR3 region: CASSRRTSGELTGELFF. CDR3 coding DNA: TGTGCCAGCAGCCGGCGGACTAGCGGAGAGCTCACCGGGGAGCTGTTTTTT.

On this clone: Other DNA sequences in this sample translate to the same CDR3. The chain joins TRBV11-2 to TRBJ2-5, with D unresolved. The CDR3 length is 13 residues. From germline, CDR1 is SGHAT and CDR2 FQNNGV. V lost 3 bases, J lost 2 bases, and 7 bases lay in between. CDR3 nucleotides: TGTGCCAGCAGCTTGTCTTTGCAAGAGACCCAGTACTTC. It encodes CASSLSLQETQYF.

V is TRBV18 and J is TRBJ2-5; 9 nucleotides align to TRBD1. CDR1 and CDR2 from the germline V gene are KGHSH and LQKENI. CDR3 size: 15 residues. J was trimmed by 2 bases and V by 4 bases; bases with no gene match: 5. CDR3: CASSHLGQGQETQYF. The CDR3 DNA sequence: TGTGCCAGCTCACACTTGGGACAGGGACAAGAGACCCAGTACTTC.

J is TRBJ2-2 and V is TRBV11-2; D may be TRBD1 (5 bases). The V and J ends lost 3 bases and 2 bases respectively, with 13 bases between them. Germline values: CDR1 SGHAT, CDR2 FQNNGV. The CDR3 has 16 amino acids. DNA of the CDR3: TGTGCCAGCAGCTTTATTAGGGGTGGAAACACCGGGGAGCTGTTTTTT. This gives the protein CASSFIRGGNTGELFF.